The text below deals with one T cell receptor (beta chain). Its target is unknown. Every donor was a healthy person donating bone marrow. The germline V gene has CDR1 MNHEY and CDR2 SMNVEV (reference sequence). The V and J ends lost 6 bases and 4 bases respectively, with 12 bases between them. There are 13 residues in the CDR3. Researchers ran the PCR with 60 Vbeta and 13 Jbeta primers. Using immunoSEQ multiplex PCR, the repertoire was profiled, and TCRdb retains in-frame clones only, with some absent. The sample has 100,000 or so clones; about 79% are singletons. This record comes from a study of cytomegalovirus exposure and HLA in healthy donors. The study, taken as a whole, reports: CMV antigen specificity was confirmed in vitro for a few CMV-associated chains. A later analysis revealed that TCR association rates differed between HLA loci, peaking at DRB1 and bottoming out at HLA-C. Follow-up analysis later connected one missense variant in DCLRE1C with trimming of TCR beta V- and J-genes.

The sample consisted of PBMCs. This chain joins TRBV27 and TRBJ1-2, with D unclear. The TCR sequence derives from a woman aged 18-30 years in good health and CMV-seronegative. CDR3 sequence (DNA): TGTGCCAGCAGACCCCAGGCCACCTATGGCTACACCTTC. The encoded protein is CASRPQATYGYTF.